The 10 T cell receptor beta chains listed next were all sequenced from one sample in a study of CXCR3-negative and CXCR3-positive naive CD8 T cells. Carrying UMI labels, the TRB cDNA libraries were prepared through 5' RACE. TCRdb reprocessed the 5' RACE reads; each CDR3 protein has one entry and no DNA is given. Its listing shows about 81,000 distinct CDR3 sequences. Material: naive CXCR3- CD8+ T cells from blood. Subset meaning: CD45RO-CCR7+CD27+CD95- naive CD8+ T cells lacking CXCR3 (TNR3-). The receptors stem from a human donor in good health. Some clones in this sample may be carry-over from other donors' samples.

V gene TRBV6-1 combines with J gene TRBJ2-7. This CDR3 comprises 13 residues. The germline V gene encodes CDR1 MNHNS and CDR2 SASEGT. The CDR3 protein is CASRASASYEQYF.

The V gene is TRBV27, the J gene TRBJ1-1; TCRdb outputs TRBD1, but without DNA this stays unchecked. CDR1 and CDR2 (germline): MNHEY, SMNVEV (reference sequence). CDR3 length: 14 residues. The CDR3: CASSYRGLSTEAFF.

The chain carries TRBV27 and TRBJ2-7; TCRdb picks TRBD1, but there is no DNA to check that call. The CDR3 extends over 14 amino acids. From germline, CDR1 is MNHEY and CDR2 SMNVEV (reference sequence). CDR3 loop: CASAGRTGTYEQYF.

The chain couples TRBV5-4 to TRBJ2-2; the D call from TCRdb, TRBD2, cannot be confirmed without DNA. The CDR3 sequence is 18 residues long. CDR1 and CDR2 (germline): SGHNT, YYREEE (reference sequence). CDR3 in amino acids: CASSLGLGLAGNTGELFF.

This chain joins TRBV5-1 and TRBJ2-2; TCRdb picks TRBD1, but there is no DNA to check that call. CDR1 and CDR2 (germline): SGHRS, YFSETQ. This CDR3 has 14 residues. CDR3 in amino acids: CASSTGQGTGELFF.

This rearrangement joins TRBV27 to TRBJ1-1; as DNA is missing, the TRBD1 call by TCRdb cannot be tested. The CDR3 is 14 amino acids. Germline V gene data show CDR1 as MNHEY and CDR2 as SMNVEV (reference sequence). CDR3 protein: CASSLRGMNTEAFF.

The V and J genes are TRBV5-1 and TRBJ2-1; TCRdb returns TRBD2, unconfirmable since there is no DNA. Looked up from germline, CDR1 is SGHRS and CDR2 is YFSETQ. The CDR3 spans 13 residues. CDR3 in amino acids: CASRDQRGDEQFF. The variable domain in full, completed from reference TRBV5-1 and TRBJ2-1, reads KAGVTQTPRYLIKTRGQQVTLSCSPISGHRSVSWYQQTPGQGLQFLFEYFSETQRNKGNFPGRFSGRQFSNSRSEMNVSTLELGDSALYLCASRDQRGDEQFFGPGTRLTVL.

The V gene is TRBV7-9, the J gene TRBJ2-7; TCRdb proposes TRBD1, but this gene call is untestable without DNA. CDR3 length: 12 residues. The germline V gene encodes CDR1 SEHNR and CDR2 FQNEAQ (reference sequence). The CDR3 here is CASSVGGYEQYF.

The chain uses TRBV12-3 or TRBV12-4 and TRBJ2-2; TCRdb picks TRBD1, but there is no DNA to check that call. This CDR3 is built from 14 residues. CDR3 protein: CASSLGHDTGELFF.

This chain uses TRBV28 with TRBJ1-1. The CDR3 covers 13 residues. Germline lookup yields CDR1 MDHEN and CDR2 SYDVKM. CDR3 loop: CASSFDTNTEAFF.